A single sample gave rise to the 27 T cell receptor beta chains below, sequenced in a study of T cell responses to AZD1222 COVID-19 vaccine. Libraries were prepared by immunoSEQ multiplex PCR; TCRdb keeps only in-frame clonotypes and omits some of them. The data show around 88,000 clones, with about nine tenths seen just once and around 2.8% held by the top ten. Sequencing used peripheral blood, obtained on day 0 of MenACWY control vaccination. Receptors were obtained from an adult in good health.

The rearrangement joins TRBV28 to TRBJ1-2, with 10 nucleotides matching TRBD1. Trimming took 3 bases from V and 6 from J; bases not matched to a gene: 4. This CDR3 has 14 residues. Germline V gives CDR1 MDHEN, CDR2 SYDVKM. The chain's CDR3 is CASSFDRGRHGYTF. CDR3 nucleotide sequence: TGTGCCAGCAGTTTCGACAGGGGGCGTCATGGCTACACCTTC.

The CDR3 coding sequence is TGTGCCAGCTCACCGGGGGGGCAGAGCTCCTACGAGCAGTACTTC. Translation gives CASSPGGQSSYEQYF. The chain has TRBV18 and TRBJ2-7; D might be TRBD2 (7 bases). The V and J ends lost 3 bases and 0 bases respectively, with 12 bases between them. Germline CDR1 and CDR2: KGHSH and LQKENI. The CDR3 sequence is 15 residues long.

J is TRBJ1-2 and V is TRBV19; 8 nucleotides line up with TRBD1. Germline lookup yields CDR1 LNHDA and CDR2 SQIVND (reference sequence). After removal of 3 bases from V and 0 bases from J, the junction contained 6 bases not matched to a gene. The CDR3 contains 16 residues. The CDR3 sequence: CASSMQGARPNYGYTF. CDR3 DNA: TGTGCCAGTAGTATGCAGGGGGCGAGGCCTAACTATGGCTACACCTTC.

The J gene is TRBJ1-1, the V gene TRBV24-1; 11 bases align to TRBD1. Germline CDR1 and CDR2: KGHDR and SFDVKD. V gave up 3 bases and J gave up 5 bases; unmatched junction bases: 1. This CDR3 has 14 amino acids. The CDR3 region is CATSDGQGATEAFF. The CDR3 DNA sequence: TGTGCCACCAGTGATGGACAGGGGGCAACTGAAGCTTTCTTT.

The J gene is TRBJ2-1, the V gene TRBV5-4; 13 bases match TRBD2. CDR3 length: 15 amino acids. Germline CDR1 is SGHNT and CDR2 is YYREEE (reference sequence). With V trimmed by 0 bases and J by 8 bases, 2 bases remained unmatched. The DNA of the CDR3 is TGTGCCAGCAGCTTGGAACTAGCGGGGGGGGATGAGCAGTTCTTC. Amino acids: CASSLELAGGDEQFF.

This clone has a single count. The rearrangement uses TRBV30 and TRBJ2-2; TRBD2 matches 11 bases. Germline CDR1 and CDR2: GTSNPN and SVGIG (reference sequence). The CDR3 runs 18 residues. The trim removed 0 bases at V and 6 bases at J, leaving 12 bases unmatched. CDR3 amino acids: CAWSVLPYSGGASGELFF. Here the CDR3 DNA reads TGTGCCTGGAGTGTGCTCCCCTATAGCGGGGGGGCCTCCGGGGAGCTGTTTTTT.

This clone was seen a single time. V gene TRBV27 combines with J gene TRBJ1-1, with TRBD1 matching over 8 bases. V was clipped by 8 bases and J by 0 bases; unmatched bases: 5. The CDR3 is 14 amino acids. In germline, CDR1 is MNHEY, CDR2 SMNVEV (reference sequence). The CDR3: CASATGDMNTEAFF. As DNA, the CDR3 is TGTGCCAGCGCGACAGGGGATATGAACACTGAAGCTTTCTTT.

The genes are TRBV11-3 and TRBJ1-1, with a weak D call TRBD1 (6 bases). Germline V gives CDR1 SGHNT, CDR2 YENEEA. The CDR3 consists of 12 residues. Trimming left V 4 bases short and J 7 bases short, with 10 bases between. Written as DNA, the CDR3 is TGTGCCAGCAGCTCCTCGGACAGTGAAGCTTTCTTT. Translating it yields CASSSSDSEAFF.

The chain joins TRBV4-3 to TRBJ1-2; 7 positions agree with TRBD1. Trimming removed 0 bases from V and 11 bases from J; junction bases left unmatched: 6. The germline V gene has CDR1 LGHNA and CDR2 YSLEER. The CDR3 is 13 residues long. The CDR3: CASSQDRRGRYTF. The DNA of the CDR3 is TGCGCCAGCAGCCAAGATAGGAGGGGGCGGTACACCTTC.

The rearrangement uses TRBV4-1 and TRBJ2-3; D is possibly TRBD1 (6 bases). This CDR3 has 16 amino acids. Germline CDR1 and CDR2: MGHRA and YSYEKL. V lost 1 base, J lost 0 bases, and 11 bases lay in between. CDR3 coding DNA: TGCGCCAGCAGCCAAGGTTGGGGGCGCAGCACAGATACGCAGTATTTT. Encoded protein: CASSQGWGRSTDTQYF.

The chain joins TRBV9 to TRBJ2-3; tentative D call: TRBD2 (5 bases). V was shortened by 2 bases and J by 2 bases, with 15 bases between the two germline ends. The V gene's germline CDR1 is SGDLS and CDR2 YYNGEE. The CDR3 runs to 16 residues. CDR3 DNA: TGTGCCAGCAGCGTCACCCTGGGAGTTACCACAGATACGCAGTATTTT. Translated: CASSVTLGVTTDTQYF.

J is TRBJ1-6 and V is TRBV2; possibly TRBD1 for D (6 bases). Germline CDR1 reads SNHLY; CDR2 reads FYNNEI. V gave up 8 bases and J gave up 2 bases, with 13 bases separating them. There are 15 residues in the CDR3. CDR3 bases: TGTGCCAGCTCGTTTAGACAGGCCTATAATTCACCCCTCCACTTT. Translating gives CASSFRQAYNSPLHF.

The chain carries TRBV5-4 and TRBJ1-6; no definite D call. Germline V gene sequence: CDR1 SGHNT, CDR2 YYREEE (reference sequence). This CDR3 comprises 16 residues. V gave up 0 bases and J gave up 7 bases, with 14 bases separating them. CDR3 nucleotide sequence: TGTGCCAGCAGCTTGGAAGGGTTGGTGTCGAATTCACCCCTCCACTTT. Residues: CASSLEGLVSNSPLHF.

The genes are TRBV6-5 and TRBJ2-1, with TRBD2 identical over 9 bases. This CDR3 contains 15 residues. Germline values: CDR1 MNHEY, CDR2 SVGAGI. V lost 6 bases and J lost 4; bases outside the gene matches: 7. CDR3 sequence (DNA): TGTGCCAGCAGCCGCATTAGCGGGGGTTACAATGAGCAGTTCTTC. Protein: CASSRISGGYNEQFF.

The rearrangement uses TRBV19 and TRBJ2-1; D uncertain. Trimming removed 5 bases from V and 2 bases from J, with 16 bases in between. The CDR3 length is 16 residues. Germline V gives CDR1 LNHDA, CDR2 SQIVND (reference sequence). In DNA, the CDR3 is TGTGCCAGTAGTGCAACCCTTGGGGTGGCCTACAATGAGCAGTTCTTC. Translating gives CASSATLGVAYNEQFF.

This clone was seen only once. The V and J genes are TRBV11-1 and TRBJ1-6; tentative D call: TRBD1 (5 bases). Germline assignment: CDR1 SGHAT and CDR2 FQDESV (reference sequence). V gave up 1 base and J gave up 11 bases, with 18 bases separating them. The CDR3 is made up of 16 amino acids. In DNA form, the CDR3 reads TGTGCCAGCAGCTTAGTGGGACCAGGTTTTGGACCACCCCTCCACTTT. Its translation is CASSLVGPGFGPPLHF.

The chain links TRBV11-1 to TRBJ2-7, with TRBD2 matching 7 bases. Germline assignment: CDR1 SGHAT and CDR2 FQDESV (reference sequence). Trimming removed 3 bases from V and 7 bases from J; junction bases left unmatched: 3. This CDR3 comprises 12 residues. The CDR3: CASSFGGGEQYF. DNA of the CDR3: TGTGCCAGCAGCTTTGGGGGGGGAGAGCAGTACTTC.

The chain uses TRBV6-5 and TRBJ2-5; D might be TRBD2 (6 bases). Germline V CDR1 and CDR2: MNHEY, SVGAGI. Trimming shortened V by 4 bases and J by 1 base, and 13 bases separated the two germline ends. The length of the CDR3 is 15 residues. The CDR3 bases are TGTGCCAGCAGTTCCGCGAGGCGGGGCCAAGAGACCCAGTACTTC. Protein: CASSSARRGQETQYF.

This CDR3 is CTCSGANVLTF. As DNA, the CDR3 is TGTACTTGTAGCGGGGCCAACGTCCTGACTTTC. This sequence joins TRBV12-5 and TRBJ2-6, with D unclear. Germline V gene sequence: CDR1 LGHNT, CDR2 FRNRAP. The CDR3 extends over 11 amino acids.

V usage is TRBV6-6 and J usage is TRBJ2-1; D not resolved. The germline V gene has CDR1 MNHNY and CDR2 SVGAGI (reference sequence). Between the trimmed V and J ends, which lost 0 bases and 10 bases, there was a span of 10 bases. The CDR3 is 13 amino acids. The CDR3 DNA reads as TGTGCCAGCAGTTACTCCAATGGCAAGGAGCAGTTCTTC. It specifies CASSYSNGKEQFF.

The chain has TRBV6-6 and TRBJ2-4, with D possibly matching TRBD1 (6 bases). V gave up 6 bases and J gave up 4 bases, with 13 bases separating them. Looked up from germline, CDR1 is MNHNY and CDR2 is SVGAGI (reference sequence). This CDR3 spans 14 amino acids. The CDR3 sequence: CASRVQGSKNIQYF. The CDR3 DNA follows: TGTGCCAGCAGGGTTCAGGGGTCAAAAAACATTCAGTACTTC.

This sequence joins TRBV27 and TRBJ1-1, with 9 bases identical to TRBD1. J gave up 0 bases and V 6 bases, and 8 bases lay outside the gene matches. The germline V gene encodes CDR1 MNHEY and CDR2 SMNVEV (reference sequence). The CDR3 extends over 16 amino acids. The chain's CDR3 is CASSLNRGLMNTEAFF. The CDR3 coding sequence is TGTGCCAGCAGCCTAAACAGGGGGCTTATGAACACTGAAGCTTTCTTT.

The chain uses TRBV5-1 and TRBJ1-1; a possible D gene is TRBD1 (5 bases). CDR1 SGHRS and CDR2 YFSETQ come from the germline V gene. The V gene lost 0 bases and the J gene lost 1 base, with 7 bases spanning the gap. The CDR3 is 14 residues long. The CDR3 bases are TGCGCCAGCAGCTTGGATCAGGGGAACACTGAAGCTTTCTTT. Amino acid sequence: CASSLDQGNTEAFF.

CDR3 loop: CAWSTRDRGEKLFF. The CDR3 DNA reads as TGTGCCTGGAGTACCCGGGACCGAGGGGAAAAACTGTTTTTT. This chain uses TRBV30 with TRBJ1-4, with D possibly being TRBD1 (5 bases). The CDR3 consists of 14 residues. V was trimmed by 2 bases and J by 8 bases, leaving 15 bases between them. Germline CDR1 GTSNPN, CDR2 SVGIG (reference sequence).

The genes are TRBV6-1 and TRBJ1-6; possibly TRBD1 for D (5 bases). This CDR3 has 13 amino acids. From germline, CDR1 is MNHNS and CDR2 SASEGT. Trimming shortened V by 2 bases and J by 13 bases, and 12 bases separated the two germline ends. CDR3 region: CASSESGGRPLHF. The CDR3 bases are TGTGCCAGCAGTGAATCCGGGGGTAGGCCCCTCCACTTT.

The chain is built from TRBV19 and TRBJ1-2; TRBD1 matches at 10 bases. In germline, CDR1 is LNHDA, CDR2 SQIVND (reference sequence). This CDR3 is 14 amino acids long. J was trimmed by 6 bases and V by 6 bases; bases with no gene match: 7. This CDR3 is CASRDRGRGDGYTF. CDR3 in DNA: TGTGCCAGTAGAGACAGGGGGCGCGGGGATGGCTACACCTTC.

This clone showed up just once. The genes are TRBV7-2 and TRBJ2-6, with D perhaps matching TRBD2 (6 bases). This CDR3 contains 16 residues. V was trimmed by 6 bases and J by 0 bases, leaving 12 bases between them. Germline CDR1 and CDR2: SGHTA and FQGNSA. The CDR3 region is CASSRDFSSGANVLTF. The DNA for the CDR3 is TGTGCCAGCAGTCGGGACTTTAGCTCTGGGGCCAACGTCCTGACTTTC.